A single sample is the source of the 3 T cell receptor beta chains below, sequenced in a study of blood T cell repertoires in COVID-19. Generated by immunoSEQ multiplex PCR, the TCRdb table keeps only in-frame clones and is missing some. The sample has roughly 310,000 clones; about 92% are singletons. Source material: PBMCs or T cells enriched from blood (not recorded which). These receptor sequences come from a man aged 60 to 75 who had recovered from COVID-19.

The genes are TRBV5-1 and TRBJ1-1; D is perhaps TRBD1 (6 bases). The V end lost 2 bases, the J end lost 3 bases, and 14 bases lay between the germline ends. The germline V gene has CDR1 SGHRS and CDR2 YFSETQ. The CDR3 has 15 residues. This chain's CDR3 is CASSLMQGSYTEAFF. The CDR3 bases are TGCGCCAGCAGCTTAATGCAGGGGAGCTACACTGAAGCTTTCTTT.

The rearrangement joins TRBV28 to TRBJ1-2; 8 bases agree with TRBD1. The CDR3 length is 14 residues. Germline values: CDR1 MDHEN, CDR2 SYDVKM. J lost 8 bases, V lost 7 bases, and 12 bases had no gene match. The CDR3 spells CASTKSPTGVGYTF. The CDR3 coding sequence is TGTGCCAGCACCAAGTCCCCGACAGGGGTCGGCTACACCTTC.

J is TRBJ1-2 and V is TRBV6-5, with no clear D. Germline V gene data show CDR1 as MNHEY and CDR2 as SVGAGI. The V end lost 4 bases, the J end lost 0 bases, and 12 bases lay between the germline ends. The CDR3 is 15 amino acids. Here the CDR3 reads CASSSPTHTNYGYTF. The DNA of the CDR3 is TGTGCCAGCAGTTCCCCTACCCATACTAACTATGGCTACACCTTC.